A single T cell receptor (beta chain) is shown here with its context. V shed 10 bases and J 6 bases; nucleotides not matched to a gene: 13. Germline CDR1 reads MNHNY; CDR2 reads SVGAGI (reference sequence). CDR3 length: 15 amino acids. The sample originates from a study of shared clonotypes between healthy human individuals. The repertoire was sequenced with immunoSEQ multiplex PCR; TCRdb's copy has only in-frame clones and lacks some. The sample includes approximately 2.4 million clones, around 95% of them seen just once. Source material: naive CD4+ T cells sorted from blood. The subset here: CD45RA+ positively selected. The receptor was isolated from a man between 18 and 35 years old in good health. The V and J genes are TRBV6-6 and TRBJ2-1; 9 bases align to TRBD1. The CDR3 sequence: CATLTDRGATNEQFF. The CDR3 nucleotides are TGTGCCACCCTGACCGACAGGGGGGCCACCAATGAGCAGTTCTTC.